This TCR beta chain stems from a study of T cell clonality in common variable immunodeficiency. This clone was picked up many times. What it binds is not known. Study conclusions and caveats: In common variable immunodeficiency, TCR beta chains reportedly carried fewer deletions and N-nucleotide insertions. What drives increased CVID clonality needs T cell subpopulation sequencing. CVID subjects shared fewer TCRbeta clones than healthy controls did.

Control and CVID samples contributed equal amounts of genomic DNA. Sequenced by immunoSEQ multiplex PCR; TCRdb stores in-frame clones only, minus some. Singletons are absent from the sample, which has about 64,000 clones. The sequence was collected from a person aged 18 to 70 in good health. The sequencing sample was made of peripheral blood mononuclear cells.

CDR3 in amino acids: CASSLEGDSNQPQHF. The part of the CDR3 DNA that was read is TGTGCCAGCAGCTTAGAAGGGGATAGCAATCAGCCC. This chain joins TRBV7-9 and TRBJ1-5, with D maybe TRBD1 (5 bases). The read finishes 3 residues shy of the CDR3 end, and the germline J gene is used to complete it. Trimming left V 1 base short and J 0 bases short, with 7 bases between. CDR1 and CDR2 from the germline V gene are SEHNR and FQNEAQ (reference sequence). CDR3 length: 15 residues.